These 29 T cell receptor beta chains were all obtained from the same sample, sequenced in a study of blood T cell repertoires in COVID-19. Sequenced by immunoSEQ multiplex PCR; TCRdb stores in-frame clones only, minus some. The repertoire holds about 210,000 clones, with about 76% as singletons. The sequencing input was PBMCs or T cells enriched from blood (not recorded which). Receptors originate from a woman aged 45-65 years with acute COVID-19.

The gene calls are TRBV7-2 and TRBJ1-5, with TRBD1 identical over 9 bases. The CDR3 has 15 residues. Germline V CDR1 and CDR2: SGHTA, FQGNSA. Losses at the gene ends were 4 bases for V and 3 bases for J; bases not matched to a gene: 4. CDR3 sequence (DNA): TGTGCCAGCAGCTCGACAGGGGGATTCAATCAGCCCCAGCATTTT. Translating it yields CASSSTGGFNQPQHF. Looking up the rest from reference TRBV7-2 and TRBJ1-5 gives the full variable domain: GAGVSQSPSNKVTEKGKDVELRCDPISGHTALYWYRQSLGQGLEFLIYFQGNSAPDKSGLPSDRFSAERTGGSVSTLTIQRTQQEDSAVYLCASSSTGGFNQPQHFGDGTRLSIL.

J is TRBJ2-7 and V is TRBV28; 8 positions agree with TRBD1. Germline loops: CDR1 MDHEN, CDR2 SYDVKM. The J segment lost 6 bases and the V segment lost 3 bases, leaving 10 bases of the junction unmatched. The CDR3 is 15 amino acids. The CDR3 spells CASSFTHRGFGEQYF. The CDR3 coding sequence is TGTGCCAGCAGTTTCACCCACAGGGGGTTCGGCGAGCAGTACTTC.

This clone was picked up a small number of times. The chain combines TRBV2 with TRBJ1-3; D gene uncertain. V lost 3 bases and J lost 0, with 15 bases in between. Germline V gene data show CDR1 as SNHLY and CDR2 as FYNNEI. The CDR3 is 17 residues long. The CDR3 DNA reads TGTGCCAGCAGTGATGGCTACACAGTTCACTCTGGAAACACCATATATTTT. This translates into CASSDGYTVHSGNTIYF.

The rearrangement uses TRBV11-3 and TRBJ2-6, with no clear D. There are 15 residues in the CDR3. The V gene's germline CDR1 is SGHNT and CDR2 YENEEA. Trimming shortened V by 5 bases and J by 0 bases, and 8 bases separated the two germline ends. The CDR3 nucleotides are TGTGCCAGCAGCCTTATGAGCTCTGGGGCCAACGTCCTGACTTTC. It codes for CASSLMSSGANVLTF.

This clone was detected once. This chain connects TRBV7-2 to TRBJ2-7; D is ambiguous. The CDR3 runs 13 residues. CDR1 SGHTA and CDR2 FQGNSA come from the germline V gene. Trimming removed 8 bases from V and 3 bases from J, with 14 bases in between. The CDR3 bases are TGTGCCAGCCGCCATGGCGGTAGCTACGAGCAGTACTTC. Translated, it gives CASRHGGSYEQYF.

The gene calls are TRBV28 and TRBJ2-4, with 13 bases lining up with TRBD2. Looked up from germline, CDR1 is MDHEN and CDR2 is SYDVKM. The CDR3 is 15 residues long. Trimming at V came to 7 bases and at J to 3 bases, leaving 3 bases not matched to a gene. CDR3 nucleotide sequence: TGTGCCAGCAAACTAGCGGGAGGGGGCAAAAACATTCAGTACTTC. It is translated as CASKLAGGGKNIQYF.

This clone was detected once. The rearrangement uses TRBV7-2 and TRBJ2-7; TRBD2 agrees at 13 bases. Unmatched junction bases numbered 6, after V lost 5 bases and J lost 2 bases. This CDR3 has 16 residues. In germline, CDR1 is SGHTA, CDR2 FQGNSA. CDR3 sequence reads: CASSVGLAGAAYEQYF. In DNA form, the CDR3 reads TGTGCCAGCAGCGTCGGACTAGCGGGGGCCGCCTACGAGCAGTACTTC.

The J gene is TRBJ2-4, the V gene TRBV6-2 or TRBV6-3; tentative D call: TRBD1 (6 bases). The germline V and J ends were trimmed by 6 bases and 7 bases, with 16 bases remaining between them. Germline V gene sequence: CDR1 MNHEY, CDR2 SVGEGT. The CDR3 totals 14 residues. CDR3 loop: CASSRDTLGNIQYF. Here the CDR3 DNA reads TGTGCCAGCAGCCGGGACACCCTGGGGAACATTCAGTACTTC.

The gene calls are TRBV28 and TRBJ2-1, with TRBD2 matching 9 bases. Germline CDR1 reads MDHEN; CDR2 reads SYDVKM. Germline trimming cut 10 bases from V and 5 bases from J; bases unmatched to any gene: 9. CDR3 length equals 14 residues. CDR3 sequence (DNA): TGTGCCACCACCCGGAGCGGGAGGAACAATGAGCAGTTCTTC. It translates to CATTRSGRNNEQFF.

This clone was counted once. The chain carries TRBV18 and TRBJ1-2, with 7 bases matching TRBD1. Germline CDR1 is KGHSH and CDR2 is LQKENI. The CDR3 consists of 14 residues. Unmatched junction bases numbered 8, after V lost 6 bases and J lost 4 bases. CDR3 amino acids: CASSTGDGVYGYTF. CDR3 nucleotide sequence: TGTGCCAGCTCCACAGGGGACGGGGTCTATGGCTACACCTTC.

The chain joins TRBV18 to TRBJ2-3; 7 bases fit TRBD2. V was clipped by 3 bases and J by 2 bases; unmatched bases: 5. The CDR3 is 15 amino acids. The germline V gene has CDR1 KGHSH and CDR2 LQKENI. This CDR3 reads CASSPLLANTDTQYF. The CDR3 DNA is TGTGCCAGCTCACCGCTACTAGCGAACACAGATACGCAGTATTTT.

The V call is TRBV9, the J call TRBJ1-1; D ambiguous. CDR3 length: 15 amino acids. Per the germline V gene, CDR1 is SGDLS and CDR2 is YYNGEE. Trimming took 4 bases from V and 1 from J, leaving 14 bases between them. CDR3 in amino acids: CASSTEEGANTEAFF. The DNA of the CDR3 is TGTGCCAGCAGCACAGAGGAGGGTGCGAACACTGAAGCTTTCTTT. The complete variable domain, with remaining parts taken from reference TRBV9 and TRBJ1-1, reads DSGVTQTPKHLITATGQRVTLRCSPRSGDLSVYWYQQSLDQGLQFLIQYYNGEERAKGNILERFSAQQFPDLHSELNLSSLELGDSALYFCASSTEEGANTEAFFGQGTRLTVV.

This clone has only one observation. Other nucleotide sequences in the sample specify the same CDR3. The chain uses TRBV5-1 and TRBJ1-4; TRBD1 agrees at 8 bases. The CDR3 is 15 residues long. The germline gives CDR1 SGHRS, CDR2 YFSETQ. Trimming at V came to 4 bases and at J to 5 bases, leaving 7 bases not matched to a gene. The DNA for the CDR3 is TGCGCCAGCAGCGCCAGACAGGGGCCGAATGAAAAACTGTTTTTT. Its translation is CASSARQGPNEKLFF.

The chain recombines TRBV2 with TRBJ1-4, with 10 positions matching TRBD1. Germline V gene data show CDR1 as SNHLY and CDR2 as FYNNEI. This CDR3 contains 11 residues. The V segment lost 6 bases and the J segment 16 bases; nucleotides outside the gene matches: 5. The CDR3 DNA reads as TGTGCCAGCAGGGGGACAGGGGTTCAGTTTTTT. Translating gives CASRGTGVQFF.

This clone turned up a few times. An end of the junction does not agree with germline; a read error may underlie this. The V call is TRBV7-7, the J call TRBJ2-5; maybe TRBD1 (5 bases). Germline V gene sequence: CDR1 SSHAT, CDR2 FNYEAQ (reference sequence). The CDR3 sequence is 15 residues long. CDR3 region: CASSPIRQSQETQYF. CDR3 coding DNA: TGTGCTAGCAGCCCTATACGACAGTCACAAGAGACCCAGTACTTC. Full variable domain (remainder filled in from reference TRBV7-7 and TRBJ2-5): GAGVSQSPRYKVTKRGQDVTLRCDPISSHATLYWYQQALGQGPEFLTYFNYEAQPDKSGLPSDRFSAERPEGSISTLTIQRTEQRDSAMYRCASSPIRQSQETQYFGPGTRLLVL.

The CDR3 sequence is CASSQGRGMYLGETQYF. As DNA, the CDR3 is TGTGCCAGCAGCCAAGGGAGAGGGATGTATTTGGGAGAGACCCAGTACTTC. The chain couples TRBV14 to TRBJ2-5; D perhaps matches TRBD2 (5 bases). Trimming left V 1 base short and J 4 bases short, with 19 bases between. The CDR3 has 17 amino acids. Germline lookup yields CDR1 SGHDN and CDR2 FVKESK.

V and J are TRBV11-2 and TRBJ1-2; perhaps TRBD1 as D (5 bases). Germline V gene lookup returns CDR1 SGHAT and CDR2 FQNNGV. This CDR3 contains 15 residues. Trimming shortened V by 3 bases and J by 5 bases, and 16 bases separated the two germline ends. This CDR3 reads CASSLAGWGGYGYTF. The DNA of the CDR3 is TGTGCCAGCAGCTTGGCAGGGTGGGGGGGGTATGGCTACACCTTC.

The CDR3 nucleotides read TGTGCCAGCAGTTACTCGCGGGGAGATCAGCCCCAGCATTTT. Translation: CASSYSRGDQPQHF. The chain uses TRBV6-5 and TRBJ1-5; the D is unclear. This CDR3 is built from 14 residues. The V end lost 0 bases, the J end lost 5 bases, and 8 bases lay between the germline ends. The germline gives CDR1 MNHEY, CDR2 SVGAGI.

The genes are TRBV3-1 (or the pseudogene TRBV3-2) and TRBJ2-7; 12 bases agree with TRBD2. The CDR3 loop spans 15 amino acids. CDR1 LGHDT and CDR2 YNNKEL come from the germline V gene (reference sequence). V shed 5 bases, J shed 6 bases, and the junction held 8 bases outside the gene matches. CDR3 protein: CASSSPTSGGGEQYF. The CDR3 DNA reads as TGTGCCAGCAGCTCTCCGACTAGCGGGGGTGGCGAGCAGTACTTC.

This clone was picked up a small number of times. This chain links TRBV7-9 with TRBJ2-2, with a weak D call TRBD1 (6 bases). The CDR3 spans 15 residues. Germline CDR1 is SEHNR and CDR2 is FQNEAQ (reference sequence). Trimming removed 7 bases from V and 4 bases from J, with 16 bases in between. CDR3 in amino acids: CASIRTGKVTGELFF. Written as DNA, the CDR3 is TGTGCCAGCATTCGTACAGGGAAGGTCACCGGGGAGCTGTTTTTT.

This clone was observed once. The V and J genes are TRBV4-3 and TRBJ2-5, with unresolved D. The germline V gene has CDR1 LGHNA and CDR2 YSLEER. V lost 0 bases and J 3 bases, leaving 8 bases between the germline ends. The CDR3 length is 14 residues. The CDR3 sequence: CASSQDRGKETQYF. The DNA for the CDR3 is TGCGCCAGCAGCCAAGACCGCGGAAAAGAGACCCAGTACTTC.

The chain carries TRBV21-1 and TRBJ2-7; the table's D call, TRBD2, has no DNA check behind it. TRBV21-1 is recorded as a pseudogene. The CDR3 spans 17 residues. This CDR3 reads CASSKVGRESVFYEQYF. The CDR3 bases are TGTGCCAGCAGCAAAGTTGGGCGGGAGTCAGTTTTCTACGAGCAGTACTTC.

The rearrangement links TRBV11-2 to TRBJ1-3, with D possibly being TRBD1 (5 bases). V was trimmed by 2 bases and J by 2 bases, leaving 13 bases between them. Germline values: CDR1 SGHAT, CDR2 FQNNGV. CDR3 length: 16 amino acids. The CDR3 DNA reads TGTGCCAGCAGCTTACGGGAGGACACACCTGGAAACACCATATATTTT. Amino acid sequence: CASSLREDTPGNTIYF. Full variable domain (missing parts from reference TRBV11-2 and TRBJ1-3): EAGVAQSPRYKIIEKRQSVAFWCNPISGHATLYWYQQILGQGPKLLIQFQNNGVVDDSQLPKDRFSAERLKGVDSTLKIQPAKLEDSAVYLCASSLREDTPGNTIYFGEGSWLTVV.

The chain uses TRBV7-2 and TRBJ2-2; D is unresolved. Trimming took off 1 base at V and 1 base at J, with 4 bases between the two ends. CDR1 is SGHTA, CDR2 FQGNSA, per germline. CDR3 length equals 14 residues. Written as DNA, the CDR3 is TGTGCCAGCAGCTTAGGGCTGAACACCGGGGAGCTGTTTTTT. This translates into CASSLGLNTGELFF.

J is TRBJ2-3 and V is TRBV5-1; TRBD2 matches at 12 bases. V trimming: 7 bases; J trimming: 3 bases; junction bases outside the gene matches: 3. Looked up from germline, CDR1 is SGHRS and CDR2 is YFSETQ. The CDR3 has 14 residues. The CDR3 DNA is TGCGCCAGCTTACTAGCGGGGGGTACAGATACGCAGTATTTT. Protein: CASLLAGGTDTQYF. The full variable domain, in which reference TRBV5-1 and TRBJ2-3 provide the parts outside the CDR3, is KAGVTQTPRYLIKTRGQQVTLSCSPISGHRSVSWYQQTPGQGLQFLFEYFSETQRNKGNFPGRFSGRQFSNSRSEMNVSTLELGDSALYLCASLLAGGTDTQYFGPGTRLTVL.

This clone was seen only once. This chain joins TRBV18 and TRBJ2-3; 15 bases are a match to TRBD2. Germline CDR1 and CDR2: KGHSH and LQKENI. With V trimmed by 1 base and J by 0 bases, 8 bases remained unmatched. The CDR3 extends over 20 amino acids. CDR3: CASSPRIGTSGGHSTDTQYF. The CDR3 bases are TGTGCCAGCTCACCACGGATCGGGACTAGCGGGGGGCATAGCACAGATACGCAGTATTTT.

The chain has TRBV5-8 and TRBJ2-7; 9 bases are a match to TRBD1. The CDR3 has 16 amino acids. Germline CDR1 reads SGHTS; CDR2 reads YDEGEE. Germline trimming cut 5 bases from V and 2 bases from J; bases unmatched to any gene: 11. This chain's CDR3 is CASSPGTGFGPYEQYF. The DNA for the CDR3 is TGTGCCAGCAGTCCCGGGACAGGGTTCGGGCCCTACGAGCAGTACTTC.

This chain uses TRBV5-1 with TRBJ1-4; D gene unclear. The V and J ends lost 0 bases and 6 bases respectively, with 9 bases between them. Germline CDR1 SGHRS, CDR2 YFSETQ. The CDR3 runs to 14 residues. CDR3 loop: CASSLAGFYEKLFF. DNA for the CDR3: TGCGCCAGCAGCTTGGCGGGTTTCTATGAAAAACTGTTTTTT. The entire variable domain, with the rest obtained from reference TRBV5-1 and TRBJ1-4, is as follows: KAGVTQTPRYLIKTRGQQVTLSCSPISGHRSVSWYQQTPGQGLQFLFEYFSETQRNKGNFPGRFSGRQFSNSRSEMNVSTLELGDSALYLCASSLAGFYEKLFFGSGTQLSVL.

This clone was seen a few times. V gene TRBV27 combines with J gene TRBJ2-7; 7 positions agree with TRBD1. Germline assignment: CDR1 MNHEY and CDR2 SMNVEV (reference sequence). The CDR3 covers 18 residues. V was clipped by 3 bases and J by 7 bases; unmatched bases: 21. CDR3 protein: CASSFGLTGNGVGLEQYF. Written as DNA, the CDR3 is TGTGCCAGCAGTTTCGGCCTGACAGGGAATGGGGTTGGGTTAGAGCAGTACTTC.